This TCR beta chain comes out of a study of shared clonotypes between healthy human individuals. Study summary: Those who served as donors were a couple of women and a few men between the ages of 18 and 49. Whole-study results and caveats: The sharing of approximately 4.6% of naive CD4 clonotypes was seen across a handful of donors.

As originally analysed: Filtering differed for immunoSEQ, which gave only junction sequences without quality scores. Using immunoSEQ multiplex PCR, the repertoire was profiled, and TCRdb retains in-frame clones only, with some absent. The D gene and trimming were derived from the DNA, and the V and J assignments and clone size from that table. Among some 2,100,000 clones listed, 90% to 97% were seen once. On this clone itself: Antigen: not known.

Sequenced material: naive CD4+ T cells sorted from blood. The subset denotes: CD45RA+ positively selected. This receptor was taken from a young man in good health.

This CDR3 reads CASSENLDLPETQYF. The CDR3 DNA reads as TGTGCCAGCAGTGAAAACCTTGACCTTCCGGAGACCCAGTACTTC. The rearrangement uses TRBV2 and TRBJ2-5; D is unresolved. There are 15 residues in the CDR3. Germline V CDR1 and CDR2: SNHLY, FYNNEI. Trimming removed 2 bases at V and 5 bases at J, with 15 bases between.